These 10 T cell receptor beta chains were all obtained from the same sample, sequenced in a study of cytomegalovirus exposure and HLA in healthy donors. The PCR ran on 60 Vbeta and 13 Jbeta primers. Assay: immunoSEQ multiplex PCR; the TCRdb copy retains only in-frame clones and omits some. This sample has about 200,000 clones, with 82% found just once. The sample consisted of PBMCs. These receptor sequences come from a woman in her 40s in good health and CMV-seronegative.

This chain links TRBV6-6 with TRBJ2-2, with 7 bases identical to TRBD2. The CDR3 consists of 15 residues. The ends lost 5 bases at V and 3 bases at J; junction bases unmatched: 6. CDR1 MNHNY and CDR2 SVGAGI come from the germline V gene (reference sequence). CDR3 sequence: CASSGLVWDTGELFF. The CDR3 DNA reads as TGTGCCAGCAGTGGACTAGTTTGGGACACCGGGGAGCTGTTTTTT.

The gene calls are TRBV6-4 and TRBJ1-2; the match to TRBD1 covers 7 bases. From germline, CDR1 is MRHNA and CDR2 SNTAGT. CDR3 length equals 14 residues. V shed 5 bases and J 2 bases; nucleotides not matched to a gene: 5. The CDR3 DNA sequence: TGTGCCAGCAGTCCCGGGACAGTGAACTATGGCTACACCTTC. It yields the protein CASSPGTVNYGYTF.

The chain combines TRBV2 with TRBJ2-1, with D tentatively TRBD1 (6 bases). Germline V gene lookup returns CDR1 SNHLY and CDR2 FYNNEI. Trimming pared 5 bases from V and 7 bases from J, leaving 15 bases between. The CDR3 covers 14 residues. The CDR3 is CASSLDREMNEQFF. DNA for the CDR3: TGTGCCAGCAGTTTGGACAGAGAAATGAATGAGCAGTTCTTC.

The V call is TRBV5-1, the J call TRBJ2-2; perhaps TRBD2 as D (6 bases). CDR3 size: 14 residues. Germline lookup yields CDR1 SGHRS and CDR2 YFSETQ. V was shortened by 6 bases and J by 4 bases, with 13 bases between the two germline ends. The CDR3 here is CASNFGGTTGELFF. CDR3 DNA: TGCGCCAGCAACTTCGGGGGAACCACCGGGGAGCTGTTTTTT.

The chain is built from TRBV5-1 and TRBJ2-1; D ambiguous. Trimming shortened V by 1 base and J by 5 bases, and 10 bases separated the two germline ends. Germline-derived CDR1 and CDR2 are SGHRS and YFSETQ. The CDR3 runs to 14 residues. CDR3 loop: CASSLKSRNNEQFF. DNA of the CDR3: TGCGCCAGCAGCTTGAAGAGCAGGAACAATGAGCAGTTCTTC.

The CDR3 region has the DNA TGTGCCAGCATCCAGGGAGGCGAGCAGTACTTC. Translated, it gives CASIQGGEQYF. The chain carries TRBV2 and TRBJ2-7; perhaps TRBD2 as D (6 bases). Trimming shortened V by 7 bases and J by 6 bases, and 10 bases separated the two germline ends. Germline CDR1 is SNHLY and CDR2 is FYNNEI. This CDR3 contains 11 residues.

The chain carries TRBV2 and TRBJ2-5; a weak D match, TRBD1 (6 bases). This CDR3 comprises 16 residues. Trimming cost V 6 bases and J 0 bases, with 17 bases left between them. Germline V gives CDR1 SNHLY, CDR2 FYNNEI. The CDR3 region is CASSDLDRRYQETQYF. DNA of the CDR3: TGTGCCAGCAGCGATCTAGACAGGAGGTACCAAGAGACCCAGTACTTC.

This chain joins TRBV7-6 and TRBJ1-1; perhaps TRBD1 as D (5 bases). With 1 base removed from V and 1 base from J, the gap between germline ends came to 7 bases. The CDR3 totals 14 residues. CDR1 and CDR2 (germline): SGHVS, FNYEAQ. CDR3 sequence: CASSLEGANTEAFF. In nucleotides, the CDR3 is TGTGCCAGCAGCTTAGAAGGGGCGAACACTGAAGCTTTCTTT.

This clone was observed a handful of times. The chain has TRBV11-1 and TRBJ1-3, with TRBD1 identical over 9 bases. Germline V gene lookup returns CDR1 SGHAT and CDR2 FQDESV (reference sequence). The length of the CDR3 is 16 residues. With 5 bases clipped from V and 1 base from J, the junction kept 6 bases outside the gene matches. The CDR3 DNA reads TGTGCCAGCAGCCCCGGGACAGGGCGATCTGGAAACACCATATATTTT. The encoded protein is CASSPGTGRSGNTIYF.

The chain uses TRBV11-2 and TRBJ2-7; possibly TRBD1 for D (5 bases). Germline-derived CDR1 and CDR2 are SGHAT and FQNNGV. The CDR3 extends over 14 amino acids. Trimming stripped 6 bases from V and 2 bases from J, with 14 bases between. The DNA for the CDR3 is TGTGCCAGCAGAACCCCAAAAGGGGCCTACGAGCAGTACTTC. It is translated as CASRTPKGAYEQYF.